One TCR beta chain is described in this entry. Its antigen is unidentified. The V gene lost 5 bases and the J gene lost 11 bases, with 12 bases spanning the gap. The CDR3 loop spans 10 amino acids. Germline-derived CDR1 and CDR2 are DFQATT and SNEGSKA (reference sequence). The sample belongs to a study of beta chain features in type 1 diabetes. Study-level findings and limits: Within patients, naive, central memory and Treg TCRB repertoires seemed more similar than within healthy donors.

Since all of the isolated RNA was reverse transcribed, expressed TCRB transcripts were what got sequenced. The data were produced by immunoSEQ multiplex PCR, yet TCRdb's version contains in-frame clones alone and is incomplete. The data hold more than 350,000 clones, with roughly 11% observed a single time. The source is a woman younger than 30 in good health. The V call is TRBV20-1, the J call TRBJ1-1; maybe TRBD1 (6 bases). Material: naive CD4+ T cells from blood. DNA for the CDR3: TGCAGTGCTCAGACAGGAGTCGCTTTCTTT. This codes for CSAQTGVAFF.